Presented here are 5 T cell receptor beta chains from one specimen sequenced in a study of early T cells in non-severe SARS-CoV-2 infection. TCRdb re-called the 5' RACE reads with MiXCR, one entry per CDR3 protein. The profile shows tens of thousands of distinct CDR3 sequences, more than 12% of them singletons. The sample taken for sequencing was whole blood. Receptors originate from an adult who was a healthcare worker with PCR-confirmed SARS-CoV-2 infection or an uninfected control (not recorded which).

The sample holds a few counts of this clonotype. The V and J genes are TRBV11-2 and TRBJ2-3; 10 bases fit TRBD2. Looked up from germline, CDR1 is SGHAT and CDR2 is FQNNGV. This CDR3 comprises 16 residues. The V and J ends lost 0 bases and 7 bases, in that order; junction bases with no gene match: 7. CDR3 amino acids: CASSLEPSGRSHTQYF. Here the CDR3 DNA reads TGTGCCAGCAGCTTAGAACCTAGCGGGAGATCTCATACGCAGTATTTT.

This clonotype was seen only a few times. The rearrangement links TRBV20-1 to TRBJ2-3; TRBD2 matches 9 bases. The CDR3 extends over 18 amino acids. Germline CDR1 reads DFQATT; CDR2 reads SNEGSKA (reference sequence). V lost 0 bases to trimming and J lost 3 bases; unmatched junction nucleotides: 13. This chain's CDR3 is CSARDLSWLAGITDTQYF. CDR3 sequence (DNA): TGCAGTGCTAGAGATCTCTCCTGGCTAGCGGGAATAACAGATACGCAGTATTTT.

This clonotype has more than one count but fewer than ten. The gene calls are TRBV7-2 and TRBJ2-1; either TRBD1 or TRBD2 may supply D (5 bases each). Germline CDR1 and CDR2: SGHTA and FQGNSA. The CDR3 totals 16 residues. V was cut by 2 bases and J by 10 bases, with 21 bases left in between. CDR3: CASSLSTGTPAREQFF. CDR3 DNA: TGTGCCAGCAGCTTATCAACCGGGACCCCAGCTCGGGAGCAGTTCTTC.

The chain carries TRBV14 and TRBJ2-3; tentatively, D is TRBD1 or TRBD2 (5 bases each). The length of the CDR3 is 17 residues. The germline V gene has CDR1 SGHDN and CDR2 FVKESK. V was cut by 0 bases and J by 0 bases, with 13 bases left in between. The CDR3 DNA reads TGTGCCAGCAGCCAAGATCCCTGGGGGTCTAGCACAGATACGCAGTATTTT. Its protein product is CASSQDPWGSSTDTQYF.

The chain uses TRBV28 and TRBJ2-7, with D possibly being TRBD2 (5 bases). V was trimmed by 2 bases and J by 2 bases, leaving 16 bases between them. The CDR3 loop spans 16 amino acids. Looked up from germline, CDR1 is MDHEN and CDR2 is SYDVKM. CDR3 in amino acids: CASSLSQRYLTYEQYF. DNA of the CDR3: TGTGCCAGCAGTTTAAGCCAGCGGTACCTTACCTACGAGCAGTACTTC.